These 9 T cell receptor beta chains were all obtained from the same sample, sequenced in a study of T cell responses to AZD1222 COVID-19 vaccine. The assay was immunoSEQ multiplex PCR, and TCRdb's table has in-frame clones only and misses some. The sample includes tens of thousands of clones, roughly 90% of them seen just once. The starting material was peripheral blood, obtained on day 0 of AZD1222 vaccination. These receptors all stem from an adult in good health.

This chain uses TRBV20-1 with TRBJ1-2; D perhaps matches TRBD1 (6 bases). V was cut by 3 bases and J by 1 base, with 18 bases left in between. There are 16 residues in the CDR3. In germline, CDR1 is DFQATT, CDR2 SNEGSKA (reference sequence). The CDR3 DNA reads as TGCAGTGCTAGTTCCAGGGGTAACACCCTTAACTATGGCTACACCTTC. The encoded protein is CSASSRGNTLNYGYTF.

DNA of the CDR3: TGTGCCAGCTGTATAGATGGAACAGATACGCAGTATTTT. Protein sequence: CASCIDGTDTQYF. The chain uses TRBV6-5 and TRBJ2-3; no firm D call. Germline CDR1 MNHEY, CDR2 SVGAGI. This CDR3 has 13 residues. Trimming removed 8 bases at V and 3 bases at J, with 12 bases between.

The chain carries TRBV11-3 and TRBJ1-1, with D perhaps TRBD1 (5 bases). Trimming shortened V by 3 bases and J by 4 bases, and 9 bases separated the two germline ends. Germline V gene lookup returns CDR1 SGHNT and CDR2 YENEEA. This CDR3 spans 13 amino acids. The CDR3 coding sequence is TGTGCCAGCAGCTTGGGGCGCGGCACTGAAGCTTTCTTT. Its translation is CASSLGRGTEAFF.

This clone was seen only a few times. CDR3 bases: TGTGCCAGCAGCTTAGGGCAGGGCCTAAACAATCAGCCCCAGCATTTT. It encodes CASSLGQGLNNQPQHF. V is TRBV7-8 and J is TRBJ1-5; D might be TRBD1 (5 bases). The V end lost 1 base, the J end lost 3 bases, and 13 bases lay between the germline ends. The CDR3 is 16 amino acids. CDR1 is SGHVS, CDR2 FQNEAQ, per germline.

The chain couples TRBV7-8 to TRBJ1-5; possibly TRBD1 for D (6 bases). Trimming took 4 bases from V and 3 from J, leaving 13 bases between them. Germline V gene sequence: CDR1 SGHVS, CDR2 FQNEAQ. The CDR3 contains 15 residues. The CDR3 spells CASSSWAGDNQPQHF. In nucleotides, the CDR3 is TGTGCCAGCAGCTCTTGGGCAGGGGACAATCAGCCCCAGCATTTT.

DNA of the CDR3: TGTGCCAGCAGCGTAGGGGACACCAACTATGGCTACACCTTC. Residues: CASSVGDTNYGYTF. The chain employs TRBV9 and TRBJ1-2; possible D gene TRBD1, 6 bases. The germline V gene encodes CDR1 SGDLS and CDR2 YYNGEE. Trimming pared 0 bases from V and 2 bases from J, leaving 8 bases between. This CDR3 region has 14 residues.

The rearrangement uses TRBV5-1 and TRBJ1-6; D is unresolved. The CDR3 consists of 14 residues. The germline gives CDR1 SGHRS, CDR2 YFSETQ. Trimming took 1 base from V and 6 from J, leaving 8 bases between them. CDR3 sequence (DNA): TGCGCCAGCAGCTTGAATCCGAGTAATTCACCCCTCCACTTT. This gives the protein CASSLNPSNSPLHF.

The chain carries TRBV28 and TRBJ1-5; 9 bases line up with TRBD1. CDR1 is MDHEN and CDR2 is SYDVKM in the germline V gene. CDR3 length: 18 residues. V lost 8 bases and J lost 0; bases outside the gene matches: 14. The CDR3 protein is CASVDLGQGIYSNQPQHF. CDR3 nucleotides: TGTGCCAGCGTTGATCTGGGACAGGGAATTTATAGCAATCAGCCCCAGCATTTT.

This rearrangement joins TRBV28 to TRBJ2-2; D is uncertain. Germline V gene sequence: CDR1 MDHEN, CDR2 SYDVKM. The CDR3 runs 14 residues. The V and J ends lost 2 bases and 3 bases respectively, with 7 bases between them. Here the CDR3 DNA reads TGTGCCAGCAGTTTAGTGGGCCACACCGGGGAGCTGTTTTTT. Translation: CASSLVGHTGELFF.